This T cell receptor beta chain originates from a study of blood T cell repertoires in COVID-19. Overall study: COVID-19 samples, acute and convalescent, were from the United States, Italy and Spain. Sources were T cells, B-cell-depleted T cells, or PBMCs; the material itself was cDNA or gDNA.

Per the study methods: Estimation of nucleated cell counts relied on the amplification of reference gene primers. The table came from immunoSEQ multiplex PCR; TCRdb's copy has only in-frame clones and leaves some out. The V and J calls and the clone size are those of that table, but D and trimming were determined from the DNA. The data contain around 310,000 clones, approximately 90% of them seen just once; the ten biggest clones take up approximately 12%. The source of this sequence is a woman aged 60-75 years with acute or convalescent COVID-19. Specimen: peripheral blood.

Written as DNA, the CDR3 is TGTGCCAGCAGATATATGGACAGAGATCAGCCCCAGCATTTT. It codes for CASRYMDRDQPQHF. The chain recombines TRBV2 with TRBJ1-5; D may be TRBD1 (6 bases). CDR3 length equals 14 residues. Germline lookup yields CDR1 SNHLY and CDR2 FYNNEI. Deletions cut 6 bases from V and 5 bases from J, with 14 bases between.